Listed below are T cell receptor beta chains from one sample, sequenced in a study of OX40 agonist ivuxolimab in advanced cancers. Clones were read by immunoSEQ multiplex PCR, and TCRdb kept only the in-frame ones, dropping some. The sample has around 84,000 clones, approximately 88% seen once. The material sequenced was CD4+ or CD8+ T cells sorted from blood, taken in a trial of the OX40 agonist ivuxolimab. These receptors all stem from an adult with an advanced solid tumor such as melanoma, head and neck, liver or kidney cancer. The CDR3 runs from the conserved cysteine through the conserved F or W. The D gene is left open where the match is weak. Clone size is shown for a subset of rows, as once, few, many or a class of expanded clone.

d_gene	j_gene	v_gene	abundance	CDR3aa	CDR3nt
.	TRBJ1-4	TRBV6-5	few	CASSLSPTNEKLFF	TGTGCCAGCAGCCTTTCGCCAACTAATGAAAAACTGTTTTTT
.	TRBJ2-1	TRBV5-1	few	CASSWNDEQFF	TGCGCCAGCAGCTGGAATGATGAGCAGTTCTTC
.	TRBJ1-2	TRBV19	.	CASRRQNYGYTF	TGTGCCAGTAGGAGACAGAACTATGGCTACACCTTC
.	TRBJ1-1	TRBV18	.	CASSPLSVNTEAFF	TGTGCCAGCTCACCCCTGTCCGTGAACACTGAAGCTTTCTTT
TRBD1	TRBJ2-5	TRBV15	.	CATSTSGTAGETQYF	TGTGCCACCAGCACATCCGGGACAGCAGGGGAGACCCAGTACTTC
.	TRBJ1-2	TRBV5-5	.	CASSLGSSYGYTF	TGTGCCAGCAGCTTAGGTAGCAGCTATGGCTACACCTTC
.	TRBJ1-3	TRBV19	.	CASSSRGAGNTIYF	TGTGCCAGTAGCTCTCGAGGGGCTGGAAACACCATATATTTT
TRBD2	TRBJ2-1	TRBV5-1	once	CASRVTSAYNEQFF	TGCGCCAGCAGGGTGACTAGCGCCTACAATGAGCAGTTCTTC
TRBD1	TRBJ1-4	TRBV2	.	CASTLGQGREKLFF	TGTGCCAGCACCCTGGGACAGGGACGTGAAAAACTGTTTTTT
.	TRBJ1-3	TRBV5-4	.	CASSLGIGGNSGNTIYF	TGTGCCAGCAGCTTGGGGATAGGGGGAAATTCTGGAAACACCATATATTTT
.	TRBJ2-5	TRBV6-5	.	CASGANSETQYF	TGTGCCAGCGGGGCCAACTCAGAGACCCAGTACTTC
.	TRBJ1-3	TRBV30	.	CAWSVGTATGNTIYF	TGTGCCTGGAGTGTTGGGACGGCGACTGGAAACACCATATATTTT
.	TRBJ1-2	TRBV19	.	CASRGRNYGYTF	TGTGCCAGTAGGGGACGGAACTATGGCTACACCTTC
.	TRBJ1-2	TRBV6-5	.	CASSYQGRGYTF	TGTGCCAGCAGTTACCAAGGGCGCGGCTACACCTTC
.	TRBJ2-5	TRBV6-6	.	CASSYSEGETQYF	TGTGCCAGCAGTTACTCAGAGGGAGAGACCCAGTACTTC
TRBD1	TRBJ1-1	TRBV25-1	once	CASRPAGTDYQAFF	TGTGCCAGCAGACCCGCCGGGACAGACTACCAAGCTTTCTTT
TRBD1	TRBJ2-7	TRBV6-5	.	CASSSQGAYLYEQYF	TGTGCCAGCAGCAGCCAGGGGGCGTATCTATACGAGCAGTACTTC
.	TRBJ1-1	TRBV10-3	.	CAIRGPGTEAFF	TGTGCCATCAGGGGACCTGGGACTGAAGCTTTCTTT